Listed here are 27 T cell receptor beta chains from one sample, sequenced in a study of cytomegalovirus exposure and HLA in healthy donors. PCR primers comprised 60 Vbeta and 13 Jbeta primers. This table comes from immunoSEQ multiplex PCR, and its TCRdb copy is limited to in-frame clones, with some not included. This table has about 150,000 clones, 9.7% appearing once. Sequenced: PBMCs. These TCRs come from a man aged 50 to 59 in good health and CMV-seronegative.

This sequence joins TRBV5-1 and TRBJ2-3; D is unclear. The CDR3 totals 15 residues. Germline CDR1 SGHRS, CDR2 YFSETQ. Trimming shortened V by 0 bases and J by 0 bases, and 8 bases separated the two germline ends. CDR3 loop: CASSLVFQSTDTQYF. CDR3 DNA: TGCGCCAGCAGCTTGGTATTTCAGAGCACAGATACGCAGTATTTT.

This clone was seen a handful of times. The junction departs from the called germline gene at one end, perhaps through a read error. The rearrangement joins TRBV19 to TRBJ2-3; TRBD2 matches at 7 bases. The CDR3 is 16 amino acids. Germline V gene lookup returns CDR1 LNHDA and CDR2 SQIVND (reference sequence). Here the CDR3 DNA reads TGTGCCAGCAGTATACGGCCTAGCGGAGGATCAGATACGCAGTATTTT. Its translation is CASSIRPSGGSDTQYF.

This clone was recorded a few times. The chain links TRBV19 to TRBJ1-2, with a tentative D call TRBD1 (6 bases). Per germline, CDR1 LNHDA and CDR2 SQIVND (reference sequence). The CDR3 covers 14 residues. Trimming took off 5 bases at V and 8 bases at J, with 18 bases between the two ends. In DNA form, the CDR3 reads TGTGCCAGTAGTGGGGGTCGGGGGGCTTCGGGCTACACCTTC. Amino acid sequence: CASSGGRGASGYTF. Full variable domain (remainder filled in from reference TRBV19 and TRBJ1-2): DGGITQSPKYLFRKEGQNVTLSCEQNLNHDAMYWYRQDPGQGLRLIYYSQIVNDFQKGDIAEGYSVSREKKESFPLTVTSAQKNPTAFYLCASSGGRGASGYTFGSGTRLTVV.

The CDR3 protein is CASSGERDLRTEAFF. CDR3 DNA: TGTGCCAGCAGTGGGGAGCGGGACCTCCGCACTGAAGCTTTCTTT. The gene calls are TRBV28 and TRBJ1-1, with D perhaps matching TRBD1 (5 bases). CDR3 length: 15 amino acids. Trimming cost V 5 bases and J 4 bases, with 17 bases left between them. The V gene's germline CDR1 is MDHEN and CDR2 SYDVKM.

A few counts support this clone. The chain couples TRBV10-3 to TRBJ2-5; D may be TRBD1 (6 bases). The J call may be incorrect, as the DNA end agrees better with TRBJ2-7. Germline assignment: CDR1 ENHRY and CDR2 SYGVKD. The CDR3 has 15 residues. CDR3: CAISALQGSSYEQYF. The CDR3, as DNA: TGTGCCATCAGTGCTTTACAGGGTAGCTCCTACGAGCAGTACTTC.

J is TRBJ2-5 and V is TRBV4-2; TRBD2 matches at 13 bases. V dropped 3 bases and J dropped 2; count of bases not matched to a gene: 6. Germline-derived CDR1 and CDR2 are LGHNA and YNFKEQ. There are 17 residues in the CDR3. The CDR3 here is CASSQARTSGGQETQYF. CDR3 DNA sequence: TGTGCCAGCAGCCAGGCCCGGACTAGCGGGGGTCAAGAGACCCAGTACTTC.

This clone has a handful of counts. The chain carries TRBV27 and TRBJ2-3; D gene ambiguous. Trimming took 4 bases from V and 5 from J, leaving 7 bases between them. This CDR3 has 12 amino acids. In germline, CDR1 is MNHEY, CDR2 SMNVEV (reference sequence). This chain's CDR3 is CASSYSRDTQYF. The DNA of the CDR3 is TGTGCCAGCAGTTACTCGAGAGATACGCAGTATTTT.

This clone was seen a handful of times. V gene TRBV28 combines with J gene TRBJ1-2, with a weak D call TRBD1 (5 bases). CDR1 is MDHEN, CDR2 SYDVKM, per germline. This CDR3 is 13 amino acids long. V shed 8 bases and J shed 7 bases, with 17 bases lying between them. The CDR3 DNA sequence: TGTGCCAGCGGGGGAGGTTCTTTCGGTGGCTACACCTTC. Its translation is CASGGGSFGGYTF.

V and J are TRBV9 and TRBJ2-1, with 9 bases aligning to TRBD2. This CDR3 contains 15 residues. The J segment lost 8 bases and the V segment lost 0 bases, leaving 6 bases of the junction unmatched. Germline V gene sequence: CDR1 SGDLS, CDR2 YYNGEE. The CDR3 sequence: CASSVVGSGGHEQFF. DNA for the CDR3: TGTGCCAGCAGCGTAGTGGGTAGCGGGGGCCATGAGCAGTTCTTC.

This clone appeared a few times. The chain has TRBV7-9 and TRBJ2-5; no clear D. CDR3 size: 15 residues. Germline CDR1 is SEHNR and CDR2 is FQNEAQ (reference sequence). V lost 1 base to trimming and J lost 5 bases, with 14 bases between them. The CDR3 sequence: CASSLGGSPWETQYF. The CDR3 DNA sequence: TGTGCCAGCAGCTTAGGCGGCAGTCCGTGGGAGACCCAGTACTTC.

There are a few counts of this clone. The genes are TRBV6-5 and TRBJ2-5, with 8 bases that match TRBD1. The J call may be incorrect, as the DNA end agrees better with TRBJ2-7. Germline-derived CDR1 and CDR2 are MNHEY and SVGAGI. This CDR3 spans 16 amino acids. Here the CDR3 DNA reads TGTGCCAGCAGTTGGACGGGACAGGCCGGATCCTACGAGCAGTACTTC. Encoded protein: CASSWTGQAGSYEQYF.

The chain joins TRBV29-1 to TRBJ1-2; D possibly corresponds to TRBD1 (5 bases). There are 11 residues in the CDR3. Trimming removed 7 bases at V and 8 bases at J, with 14 bases between. CDR1 and CDR2 (germline): SQVTM, ANQGSEA. CDR3 region: CSAGGGGGYTF. CDR3 DNA sequence: TGCAGCGCTGGGGGGGGAGGAGGCTACACCTTC.

J is TRBJ1-1 and V is TRBV10-1, with TRBD1 as a possible D gene (6 bases). Trimming left V 0 bases short and J 4 bases short, with 12 bases between. CDR1 is WNHNN and CDR2 is SYGVQD in the germline V gene (reference sequence). This CDR3 has 15 residues. The CDR3 DNA reads as TGCGCCAGCAGTGAGTCGGGCAGGGGCCTCACTGAAGCTTTCTTT. Translated, it gives CASSESGRGLTEAFF.

The chain has TRBV28 and TRBJ2-1; 9 positions agree with TRBD2. The CDR3 loop spans 16 amino acids. The trim removed 6 bases at V and 7 bases at J, leaving 13 bases unmatched. From germline, CDR1 is MDHEN and CDR2 SYDVKM. This CDR3 is CASRAGGGSGSNEQFF. Here the CDR3 DNA reads TGTGCCAGCAGAGCAGGGGGGGGTAGCGGGAGTAATGAGCAGTTCTTC.

As to this clone: No conserved phenylalanine or tryptophan is present at the end of the CDR3, so a read error is the likely explanation. It is unclear where the CDR3 begins or ends on the DNA, so no DNA is shown, and the CDR3 is as TCRdb lists it. This sequence joins TRBV2 and TRBJ1-4; TRBD1 reflects the table's D call only, with no check against the DNA. Germline CDR1 reads SNHLY; CDR2 reads FYNNEI. The CDR3 totals 14 residues, both ends included. The CDR3 is CASGIQGEGEKMFL.

This clone was observed a handful of times. The rearrangement links TRBV19 to TRBJ2-1; no firm D call. This CDR3 comprises 16 residues. CDR1 LNHDA and CDR2 SQIVND come from the germline V gene (reference sequence). V was pared by 1 base and J by 1 base, with 11 bases between. CDR3 loop: CASSIGQKNSYNEQFF. For the CDR3, the DNA is TGTGCCAGTAGTATAGGGCAGAAAAATTCCTACAATGAGCAGTTCTTC.

The genes are TRBV4-1 and TRBJ2-3; TRBD2 matches 9 bases. V shed 0 bases and J 3 bases; nucleotides not matched to a gene: 16. The V gene's germline CDR1 is MGHRA and CDR2 YSYEKL. There are 20 residues in the CDR3. This CDR3 reads CASSQDRERRAGGATDTQYF. The CDR3 DNA sequence: TGCGCCAGCAGCCAAGATCGGGAGAGGCGAGCGGGAGGCGCTACAGATACGCAGTATTTT.

A few counts support this clone. The chain joins TRBV6-8 to TRBJ2-5; 7 nucleotides align to TRBD2. CDR1 is MNHGY, CDR2 SAAAGT, per germline. J gave up 2 bases and V 8 bases, and 8 bases lay outside the gene matches. This CDR3 has 14 residues. The CDR3 spells CASRPGRGQETQYF. For the CDR3, the DNA is TGTGCCAGCCGACCAGGGCGGGGGCAAGAGACCCAGTACTTC.

The V gene is TRBV2, the J gene TRBJ2-4; 7 nucleotides match TRBD1. This CDR3 comprises 13 residues. Trimming removed 8 bases from V and 5 bases from J; junction bases left unmatched: 6. CDR1 is SNHLY and CDR2 is FYNNEI in the germline V gene. The CDR3 reads CASLTGVENIQYF. CDR3 bases: TGTGCCAGCTTAACAGGGGTGGAAAACATTCAGTACTTC.

This clone was seen more than once but under ten times. V is TRBV30 and J is TRBJ1-1; 7 nucleotides agree with TRBD1. Losses at the gene ends were 0 bases for V and 4 bases for J; bases not matched to a gene: 2. CDR3 length equals 13 residues. The germline V gene encodes CDR1 GTSNPN and CDR2 SVGIG (reference sequence). As DNA, the CDR3 is TGTGCCTGGAGTGTACAGGGGAGCACTGAAGCTTTCTTT. This sequence encodes CAWSVQGSTEAFF.

This clone has only a few counts. The gene calls are TRBV19 and TRBJ1-1; possibly TRBD1 for D (5 bases). The CDR3 is made up of 19 amino acids. Germline lookup yields CDR1 LNHDA and CDR2 SQIVND (reference sequence). Trimming pared 3 bases from V and 0 bases from J, leaving 23 bases between. CDR3: CASSMGQGSTVGLNTEAFF. The CDR3, as DNA: TGTGCCAGTAGTATGGGCCAGGGCAGTACTGTGGGGTTGAACACTGAAGCTTTCTTT.

This clone has more than one count but fewer than ten. The rearrangement joins TRBV29-1 to TRBJ1-2, with 7 bases identical to TRBD1. The CDR3 is 11 residues long. Germline-derived CDR1 and CDR2 are SQVTM and ANQGSEA. With V trimmed by 7 bases and J by 2 bases, 1 base remained unmatched. The CDR3 coding sequence is TGCAGCGCACAGGGGAACTATGGCTACACCTTC. Amino acids: CSAQGNYGYTF.

The chain combines TRBV10-1 with TRBJ2-3, with D unclear. Trimming stripped 2 bases from V and 0 bases from J, with 12 bases between. Germline V gene lookup returns CDR1 WNHNN and CDR2 SYGVQD (reference sequence). The CDR3 extends over 16 amino acids. The CDR3 DNA follows: TGCGCCAGCAGTGAGCAAGTCCTACCCAGCACAGATACGCAGTATTTT. Translation: CASSEQVLPSTDTQYF.

Only a few counts were recorded for this clone. The chain uses TRBV2 and TRBJ1-2; a possible D gene is TRBD1 (5 bases). V was trimmed by 7 bases and J by 7 bases, leaving 25 bases between them. From germline, CDR1 is SNHLY and CDR2 FYNNEI. The CDR3 totals 16 residues. The CDR3 loop is CASIWERDAGLGGYTF. The CDR3 nucleotides are TGTGCCAGCATCTGGGAGCGGGACGCAGGTTTGGGTGGCTACACCTTC.

The rearrangement uses TRBV2 and TRBJ2-7; 7 positions match TRBD2. Germline V gene lookup returns CDR1 SNHLY and CDR2 FYNNEI. J gave up 0 bases and V 6 bases, and 5 bases lay outside the gene matches. The CDR3 runs 14 residues. The CDR3 sequence is CASRAGVNSYEQYF. In nucleotides, the CDR3 is TGTGCCAGCAGGGCGGGAGTCAACTCCTACGAGCAGTACTTC.

This clone was counted only a few times. The chain links TRBV14 to TRBJ1-2; D might be TRBD1 (5 bases). Between the trimmed V and J ends, which lost 0 bases and 4 bases, there was a span of 9 bases. The CDR3 runs to 14 residues. Germline lookup yields CDR1 SGHDN and CDR2 FVKESK. In DNA, the CDR3 is TGTGCCAGCAGCCAAGAGGCAGGGATCTATGGCTACACCTTC. Translated: CASSQEAGIYGYTF.

This clone has more than one count but fewer than ten. This sequence joins TRBV2 and TRBJ1-3, with 7 bases that match TRBD1. CDR1 SNHLY and CDR2 FYNNEI come from the germline V gene. Germline trimming cut 5 bases from V and 2 bases from J; bases unmatched to any gene: 6. The CDR3 extends over 15 amino acids. The CDR3 DNA sequence: TGTGCCAGCAGTCTTGGGGGGACAGCTGGAAACACCATATATTTT. It translates to CASSLGGTAGNTIYF.